One sample yielded the 30 T cell receptor beta chains listed below, sequenced in a study of blood T cell repertoires in COVID-19. Sequencing used immunoSEQ multiplex PCR; TCRdb keeps in-frame clones, though not all of them. The table has about 55,000 clones, more than 80% seen once. The sequenced sample was peripheral blood. The receptors here all came from a human donor in a cohort sampled during active COVID-19.

The V and J genes are TRBV6-5 and TRBJ2-7; 7 bases are shared with TRBD1. Germline trimming cut 2 bases from V and 9 bases from J; bases unmatched to any gene: 1. Looked up from germline, CDR1 is MNHEY and CDR2 is SVGAGI. This CDR3 is built from 11 residues. CDR3 sequence: CASSYQGVQYF. CDR3 nucleotide sequence: TGTGCCAGCAGTTACCAGGGGGTGCAGTACTTC.

The rearrangement links TRBV7-3 to TRBJ2-2; D gene uncertain. This CDR3 spans 15 amino acids. The V end lost 3 bases, the J end lost 1 base, and 9 bases lay between the germline ends. Germline loops: CDR1 SGHTA, CDR2 FQGTGA. DNA for the CDR3: TGTGCCAGCAGCTTGAACAGTCAGAACACCGGGGAGCTGTTTTTT. Amino acids: CASSLNSQNTGELFF.

The V and J genes are TRBV24-1 and TRBJ1-2, with a tentative D call TRBD1 (5 bases). The CDR3 spans 14 residues. Germline CDR1 and CDR2: KGHDR and SFDVKD. V gave up 1 base and J gave up 4 bases, with 9 bases separating them. CDR3 in amino acids: CATSDFRGVYGYTF. The CDR3 region has the DNA TGTGCCACCAGTGATTTTAGGGGCGTCTATGGCTACACCTTC.

The V gene is TRBV4-1, the J gene TRBJ1-2; D unresolved. Trimming cost V 1 base and J 1 base, with 13 bases left between them. The CDR3 sequence is 16 residues long. Germline CDR1 MGHRA, CDR2 YSYEKL. This CDR3 reads CASSQVVSYDNYGYTF. The CDR3 coding sequence is TGCGCCAGCAGCCAAGTAGTAAGCTATGATAACTATGGCTACACCTTC.

The CDR3 sequence is CASSLREESYNEQFF. CDR3 coding DNA: TGTGCCAGCAGCTTGCGGGAGGAGTCCTACAATGAGCAGTTCTTC. The genes are TRBV5-5 and TRBJ2-1; 7 positions match TRBD2. The CDR3 covers 15 residues. V lost 1 base to trimming and J lost 1 base; unmatched junction nucleotides: 2. Germline values: CDR1 SGHKS, CDR2 YYEKEE (reference sequence).

The chain has TRBV2 and TRBJ1-2; D is ambiguous. Between the trimmed V and J ends, which lost 5 bases and 2 bases, there was a span of 9 bases. The CDR3 length is 13 residues. The germline CDR1 and CDR2 sequences are SNHLY and FYNNEI. The CDR3 DNA sequence: TGTGCCAGCAGTCCCAGATGGAACTATGGCTACACCTTC. It specifies CASSPRWNYGYTF.

J is TRBJ2-7 and V is TRBV5-4; 7 bases match TRBD1. J gave up 1 base and V 5 bases, and 3 bases lay outside the gene matches. Germline loops: CDR1 SGHNT, CDR2 YYREEE (reference sequence). This CDR3 has 13 amino acids. CDR3 nucleotide sequence: TGTGCCAGCAGTCGGGGACAGTCCTACGAGCAGTACTTC. Its translation is CASSRGQSYEQYF.

The chain uses TRBV19 and TRBJ1-5; 8 nucleotides match TRBD1. CDR1 and CDR2 (germline): LNHDA, SQIVND (reference sequence). The CDR3 length is 13 residues. Trimming took 6 bases from V and 5 from J; bases not matched to a gene: 3. CDR3 amino acids: CASRTGVYQPQHF. As DNA, the CDR3 is TGTGCCAGTAGGACAGGGGTCTATCAGCCCCAGCATTTT.

The chain links TRBV5-6 to TRBJ1-1; a possible D gene is TRBD1 (5 bases). Germline V gene sequence: CDR1 SGHDT, CDR2 YYEEEE. The V end was cut by 2 bases, the J end by 4 bases, with 9 bases between. The CDR3 covers 13 residues. CDR3 DNA: TGTGCCAGCAGCTTCGTCGGGGGCACTGAAGCTTTCTTT. Its translation is CASSFVGGTEAFF. Filled out from reference TRBV5-6 and TRBJ1-1, the complete variable domain reads DAGVTQSPTHLIKTRGQQVTLRCSPKSGHDTVSWYQQALGQGPQFIFQYYEEEERQRGNFPDRFSGHQFPNYSSELNVNALLLGDSALYLCASSFVGGTEAFFGQGTRLTVV.

The rearrangement links TRBV10-3 to TRBJ2-7, with a weak D call TRBD1 (6 bases). This CDR3 is 14 amino acids long. The V gene lost 6 bases and the J gene lost 4 bases, with 16 bases spanning the gap. In germline, CDR1 is ENHRY, CDR2 SYGVKD. The CDR3 here is CAIRPRGQLYEQYF. CDR3 bases: TGTGCCATCAGACCTCGCGGACAGCTTTACGAGCAGTACTTC.

The V and J genes are TRBV9 and TRBJ1-2; 10 positions agree with TRBD1. With V trimmed by 4 bases and J by 6 bases, 18 bases remained unmatched. There are 18 residues in the CDR3. Looked up from germline, CDR1 is SGDLS and CDR2 is YYNGEE. The CDR3 protein is CASSPGGDRGPLLDGYTF. The CDR3 DNA reads as TGTGCCAGCAGCCCAGGGGGGGACAGGGGCCCCCTTCTTGATGGCTACACCTTC. The complete variable domain, with remaining parts taken from reference TRBV9 and TRBJ1-2, reads DSGVTQTPKHLITATGQRVTLRCSPRSGDLSVYWYQQSLDQGLQFLIQYYNGEERAKGNILERFSAQQFPDLHSELNLSSLELGDSALYFCASSPGGDRGPLLDGYTFGSGTRLTVV.

The chain uses TRBV7-8 and TRBJ1-4; D is unresolved. In germline, CDR1 is SGHVS, CDR2 FQNEAQ. This CDR3 has 13 residues. Trimming took off 3 bases at V and 5 bases at J, with 7 bases between the two ends. The CDR3 DNA follows: TGTGCCAGCAGCTTTGGAGGGAATGAAAAACTGTTTTTT. This encodes CASSFGGNEKLFF. Supplemented by reference TRBV7-8 and TRBJ1-4, the full variable domain reads GAGVSQSPRYKVAKRGQDVALRCDPISGHVSLFWYQQALGQGPEFLTYFQNEAQLDKSGLPSDRFFAERPEGSVSTLKIQRTQQEDSAVYLCASSFGGNEKLFFGSGTQLSVL.

The chain couples TRBV19 to TRBJ1-1, with TRBD1 matching over 9 bases. With 8 bases clipped from V and 5 bases from J, the junction kept 15 bases outside the gene matches. This CDR3 region has 16 residues. Germline CDR1 is LNHDA and CDR2 is SQIVND (reference sequence). CDR3 nucleotide sequence: TGTGCCAGTCGGAGCGACTACAGGGGGCGAAGGACTGAAGCTTTCTTT. This gives the protein CASRSDYRGRRTEAFF.

This clone was seen a single time. One end of the junction fails to match germline, which may point to a read error. The V call is TRBV7-7, the J call TRBJ2-3; TRBD2 is a possible D gene (5 bases). This CDR3 is 13 amino acids long. Germline V gene data show CDR1 as SSHAT and CDR2 as FNYEAQ (reference sequence). The CDR3 DNA sequence: TGTGCTAGCAGCGAGCGGACCCAAGATGCGCAGTATTTT. Translated, it gives CASSERTQDAQYF.

The chain links TRBV18 to TRBJ2-3, with a tentative D call TRBD2 (6 bases). The length of the CDR3 is 13 residues. In germline, CDR1 is KGHSH, CDR2 LQKENI. Trimming left V 5 bases short and J 6 bases short, with 12 bases between. The CDR3 is CASSAGSSDTQYF. CDR3 in DNA: TGTGCCAGCTCAGCCGGGAGCTCGGATACGCAGTATTTT.

The rearrangement links TRBV6-5 to TRBJ2-1; 13 positions agree with TRBD2. Germline values: CDR1 MNHEY, CDR2 SVGAGI. The CDR3 is 15 residues long. Germline trimming cut 6 bases from V and 9 bases from J; bases unmatched to any gene: 8. In nucleotides, the CDR3 is TGTGCCAGCAGCAAAGGACTAGCGGGAGATGCTGAGCAGTTCTTC. Residues: CASSKGLAGDAEQFF.

As DNA, the CDR3 is TGTGCCAGCAGCCCAATGGGTCCGGGGTCAGATACGCAGTATTTT. The encoded protein is CASSPMGPGSDTQYF. The chain combines TRBV11-2 with TRBJ2-3; the D gene is possibly TRBD2 (5 bases). With 5 bases removed from V and 4 bases from J, the gap between germline ends came to 16 bases. This CDR3 region has 15 residues. Germline V gene sequence: CDR1 SGHAT, CDR2 FQNNGV.

The chain is built from TRBV6-6 and TRBJ2-7; D is ambiguous. The ends were cut back, 6 bases at V and 0 bases at J, with 6 bases in the middle. The germline CDR1 and CDR2 sequences are MNHNY and SVGAGI (reference sequence). The CDR3 covers 12 residues. The DNA for the CDR3 is TGTGCCAGCAGCTATAGCTCCTACGAGCAGTACTTC. It yields the protein CASSYSSYEQYF.

V and J are TRBV13 and TRBJ1-2, with 12 positions matching TRBD1. This CDR3 spans 15 amino acids. V was pared by 5 bases and J by 5 bases, with 6 bases of the junction left unmatched. Per the germline V gene, CDR1 is PRHDT and CDR2 is FYEKMQ (reference sequence). The CDR3 region is CASSLRDRGLYGYTF. CDR3 DNA: TGTGCCAGCAGCCTCAGGGACAGGGGGCTGTATGGCTACACCTTC.

V gene TRBV28 combines with J gene TRBJ2-7, with TRBD1 identical over 9 bases. The junction had 7 bases not matched to a gene; V was cut back by 4 bases and J by 0 bases. CDR3 size: 16 residues. CDR1 is MDHEN, CDR2 SYDVKM, per germline. CDR3 sequence reads: CASSSWGQGSSYEQYF. The DNA of the CDR3 is TGTGCCAGCAGTTCCTGGGGACAGGGAAGCTCCTACGAGCAGTACTTC.

V is TRBV6-5 and J is TRBJ2-5; D is unclear. The CDR3 length is 13 residues. The V gene lost 4 bases and the J gene lost 1 base, with 7 bases spanning the gap. Per germline, CDR1 MNHEY and CDR2 SVGAGI. The CDR3: CASSFSTQETQYF. The DNA for the CDR3 is TGTGCCAGCAGTTTTAGTACCCAAGAGACCCAGTACTTC.

This CDR3 reads CASSPASGGTREQYF. Written as DNA, the CDR3 is TGTGCCAGCTCACCGGCTAGCGGGGGGACCCGCGAGCAGTACTTC. J is TRBJ2-7 and V is TRBV18; 11 bases agree with TRBD2. CDR3 size: 15 residues. Germline CDR1 and CDR2: KGHSH and LQKENI. J gave up 6 bases and V 3 bases, and 7 bases lay outside the gene matches.

V and J are TRBV14 and TRBJ2-7; D is perhaps TRBD1 (6 bases). This CDR3 is built from 14 residues. Germline V gene sequence: CDR1 SGHDN, CDR2 FVKESK. V lost 3 bases and J lost 3, with 12 bases in between. CDR3 sequence: CASSHNRVHYEQYF. The CDR3, as DNA: TGTGCCAGCAGCCATAACAGGGTTCACTACGAGCAGTACTTC.

This sequence joins TRBV29-1 and TRBJ1-2; D is unclear. Germline-derived CDR1 and CDR2 are SQVTM and ANQGSEA. CDR3 size: 14 residues. The ends were cut back, 5 bases at V and 4 bases at J, with 17 bases in the middle. The CDR3 is CSVSPTREFYGYTF. CDR3 bases: TGCAGCGTTTCTCCTACCCGCGAGTTCTATGGCTACACCTTC.

DNA of the CDR3: TGTGCCAGCAGCCAAGAGTATGGTAGCAGCTACAATGAGCAGTTCTTC. Translated, it gives CASSQEYGSSYNEQFF. This chain connects TRBV3-1 (or the pseudogene TRBV3-2) to TRBJ2-1; D gene unclear. The CDR3 has 16 amino acids. V was cut by 0 bases and J by 3 bases, with 12 bases left in between. Germline CDR1 reads LGHDT; CDR2 reads YNNKEL (reference sequence).

This chain connects TRBV2 to TRBJ1-2; weak D call: TRBD1 (6 bases). The V gene lost 3 bases and the J gene lost 10 bases, with 15 bases spanning the gap. The germline V gene has CDR1 SNHLY and CDR2 FYNNEI. The CDR3 is 13 amino acids. In nucleotides, the CDR3 is TGTGCCAGCAGTGAGTGGGGCAGGGGCATCTACACCTTC. This codes for CASSEWGRGIYTF.

The chain uses TRBV30 and TRBJ1-2; TRBD1 aligns across 7 bases. V was pared by 2 bases and J by 5 bases, with 8 bases of the junction left unmatched. Germline values: CDR1 GTSNPN, CDR2 SVGIG (reference sequence). CDR3 length: 14 residues. CDR3 nucleotides: TGTGCCTGGAGTATTGGGACAGCCTTATATGGCTACACCTTC. It encodes CAWSIGTALYGYTF.

The V and J genes are TRBV29-1 and TRBJ2-1; 8 bases are a match to TRBD2. The CDR3 has 15 residues. The germline V gene encodes CDR1 SQVTM and CDR2 ANQGSEA. CDR3 bases: TGCAGTGCCCCCCGGGGGGGGAGTATTGAGAATGAGCAGTTCTTC. This codes for CSAPRGGSIENEQFF.

The J gene is TRBJ1-2, the V gene TRBV18, with TRBD1 identical over 8 bases. V dropped 3 bases and J dropped 4; count of bases not matched to a gene: 7. The CDR3 is made up of 15 amino acids. Per the germline V gene, CDR1 is KGHSH and CDR2 is LQKENI. CDR3 loop: CASSPNGQGIYGYTF. CDR3 bases: TGTGCCAGCTCACCGAACGGACAGGGAATCTATGGCTACACCTTC.

J is TRBJ2-5 and V is TRBV24-1; perhaps TRBD2 as D (7 bases). Germline-derived CDR1 and CDR2 are KGHDR and SFDVKD. The V gene lost 3 bases and the J gene lost 1 base, with 14 bases spanning the gap. CDR3 length equals 16 residues. CDR3 residues: CATSDPARGGQETQYF. The CDR3 DNA reads as TGTGCCACCAGTGATCCGGCAAGGGGGGGCCAAGAGACCCAGTACTTC.